Listed below are T cell receptor beta chains from one sample, sequenced in a study of blood T cell repertoires in COVID-19. The table came from immunoSEQ multiplex PCR; TCRdb's copy has only in-frame clones and leaves some out. This table holds 350,000 to 400,000 clones, roughly 86% found once. The specimen sequenced was PBMCs or T cells enriched from blood (not recorded which). All receptors come from a woman aged 25 to 45 who had recovered from COVID-19. The conserved cysteine and the conserved F or W are not part of the CDR3 here. Each record gives: J gene, V gene, CDR3 protein.

TRBJ2-3	TRBV7-2	ASSSLRRGTDTQY
TRBJ1-6	TRBV11-2	ASSYNGGTGVSPLH
TRBJ2-1	TRBV27	ASSGLGGRAREQF
TRBJ1-1	TRBV6-2/TRBV6-3	ASSQPSTGWNTEAF
TRBJ1-1	TRBV11-1	ASSSWTVSKVEAF
TRBJ1-3	TRBV7-7	ASSPSLFGNTIY
TRBJ2-1	TRBV24-1	ATSDRLAGVGHEQF
TRBJ2-7	TRBV6-5	ASIKRGDGYEQY
TRBJ1-1	TRBV5-6	ASSVDPPWGGEAF
TRBJ2-1	TRBV5-4	ASSPPPLAGEREQF
TRBJ2-3	TRBV11-2	ASSPGLSDTQY
TRBJ2-2	TRBV30	AWSLLDGLNTGELF
TRBJ1-5	TRBV30	AWSVGGNSNQPQH
TRBJ2-2	TRBV3-1/TRBV3-2	ASSQTLVAGELF
TRBJ1-1	TRBV18	ASSPRDRTNTEAF
TRBJ1-3	TRBV12-5	ASGHRDRGSGNTIY
TRBJ1-6	TRBV6-5	ASKDRGGLYSPLH
TRBJ2-3	TRBV5-1	ASSRGTLTDTDTQY
TRBJ2-7	TRBV12-3/TRBV12-4	ASRRGFNYEQY
TRBJ1-4	TRBV6-5	ASPPGVGVREKLF
TRBJ1-2	TRBV28	ASSSTRQGPNYGYT
TRBJ1-5	TRBV12-3/TRBV12-4	ASRESPWPQH
TRBJ2-7	TRBV30	ALDDRGEIEQY
TRBJ1-2	TRBV28	ASSYLTGSD
TRBJ1-6	TRBV27	ASSARQGRVGFSPLH
TRBJ2-3	TRBV5-1	ASSSWTSTDTQY
TRBJ1-3	TRBV19	ASRDPALGNTIY
TRBJ2-3	TRBV25-1	ASSPTSGGNTDTQY
TRBJ2-3	TRBV27	ASSRGLAGAIGTDTQY
TRBJ1-4	TRBV10-3	AISESTGVGEKLF
TRBJ1-5	TRBV4-2	ASSQGVGSQPQH
TRBJ1-1	TRBV28	ASSSPGQDEAF
TRBJ1-2	TRBV3-1/TRBV3-2	ASSPPRTGGIGYGYT
TRBJ2-7	TRBV2	ASSDEVPFYEQY
TRBJ2-7	TRBV27	ASSPRFVSYEQY
TRBJ1-4	TRBV5-8	ASSHGQGTNEKLF
TRBJ1-5	TRBV19	ASSIGYRQPQH
TRBJ1-1	TRBV5-1	ASSRGDRNTEAF
TRBJ2-6	TRBV24-1	ATSDLGTGVSGANVLT
TRBJ2-1	TRBV6-5	ASSPGTSGYNEQF
TRBJ2-2	TRBV6-1	ASSEYPSGRADTGELF
TRBJ2-1	TRBV4-2	ASSQRTGQSRDNEQF
TRBJ2-3	TRBV2	ASREGADTQY
TRBJ1-5	TRBV19	ASSIQGRDQPQH